This TCR beta chain emerged from a study of T cells after yellow fever vaccination. This clonotype was observed many times. TCRdb independently ran MiXCR on the 5' RACE reads; one entry per CDR3 protein. The sample carries approximately 240,000 distinct CDR3 sequences, about 3.9% recorded once. Material: PBMCs, obtained 15 days after the yellow fever booster vaccination. This receptor was identified in a man younger than 35 who received the YFV17D yellow fever vaccine.

CDR3 nucleotide sequence: TGTGCCAGCAGCCGCCTGGACAGCCCTAGCTCCTACGAGCAGTACTTC. Translation gives CASSRLDSPSSYEQYF. J is TRBJ2-7 and V is TRBV4-2; weak D call: TRBD1 (6 bases). V lost 4 bases and J lost 0, with 16 bases in between. This CDR3 has 16 amino acids. Germline loops: CDR1 LGHNA, CDR2 YNFKEQ.